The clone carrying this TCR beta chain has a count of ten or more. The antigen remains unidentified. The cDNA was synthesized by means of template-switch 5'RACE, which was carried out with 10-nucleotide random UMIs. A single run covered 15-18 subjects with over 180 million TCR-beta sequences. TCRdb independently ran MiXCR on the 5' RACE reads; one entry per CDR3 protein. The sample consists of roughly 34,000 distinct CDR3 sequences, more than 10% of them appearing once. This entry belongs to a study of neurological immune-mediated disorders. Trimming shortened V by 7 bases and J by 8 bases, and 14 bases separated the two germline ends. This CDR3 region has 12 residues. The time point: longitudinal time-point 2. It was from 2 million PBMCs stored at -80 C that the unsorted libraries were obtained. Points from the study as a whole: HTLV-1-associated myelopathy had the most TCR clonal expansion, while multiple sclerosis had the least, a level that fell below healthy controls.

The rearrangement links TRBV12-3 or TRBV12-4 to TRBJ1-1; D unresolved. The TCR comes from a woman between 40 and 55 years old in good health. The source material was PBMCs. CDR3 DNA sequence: TGTGCCAGCACCCTCGGAGTATCCGAAGCTTTCTTT. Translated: CASTLGVSEAFF.